A selection of T cell receptor beta chains follows, all from one sample in a study of chemoradiotherapy in HPV16-positive cancers. Produced via immunoSEQ multiplex PCR; TCRdb's table is partial and in-frame only. Of roughly 14,000 clones listed, roughly 80% were seen once; the top ten hold roughly 1.4%. Collection of the sample occurred from a patient who underwent chemoradiotherapy. These receptors all stem from a human donor with HPV-associated anogenital cancer. Both conserved end residues are part of each CDR3. The order of the fields is CDR3 length, V gene, D gene, clone size, J gene, CDR3 DNA, CDR3 protein. D genes are given only for firm matches. Only some rows state a clone size, as once, few, many or a class for expanded clones.

>11|TRBV7-2|NA|NA|TRBJ2-3
TGTGCCAGCAGCCGTGCGGATACGCAGTATTTT
CASSRADTQYF
>12|TRBV2|NA|NA|TRBJ1-1
TGTGCCGCTAAGGGGTTTGGCACTGAAGCTTTCTTT
CAAKGFGTEAFF
>16|TRBV5-1|NA|NA|TRBJ2-1
TGCGCCAGCAGCTTGGATTCCGGGACGGGGATCAATGAGCAGTTCTTC
CASSLDSGTGINEQFF
>15|TRBV7-2|TRBD2|NA|TRBJ2-7
TGTGCCAGCAGCTTAGTTTCCAGGGAGGGGTACGAGCAGTACTTC
CASSLVSREGYEQYF
>15|TRBV4-1|NA|few|TRBJ1-5
TGCGCCAGCAGCCAAGAGACAGCGACCTCACGGCCCCAGCATTTT
CASSQETATSRPQHF
>16|TRBV18|TRBD1|NA|TRBJ1-3
TGTGCCAGCTCAACTGAACAGGGGGGCTCTGGAAACACCATATATTTT
CASSTEQGGSGNTIYF
>13|TRBV5-1|TRBD1|NA|TRBJ1-1
TGCGCCAGCGGCCGGACAGGGAACACTGAAGCTTTCTTT
CASGRTGNTEAFF
>15|TRBV5-8|NA|NA|TRBJ1-6
TGTGCCAGCAGCTTGGGGAGCTCCTATAATTCACCCCTCCACTTT
CASSLGSSYNSPLHF
>12|TRBV19|NA|NA|TRBJ1-1
TGTGCCAGTAGTATCCGGAACACTGAAGCTTTCTTT
CASSIRNTEAFF
>15|TRBV6-1|NA|medium-sized|TRBJ1-5
TGTGCCAGCAGTGAGGGGGTGGGGGGTGAGCAGCCCCAGCATTTT
CASSEGVGGEQPQHF
>15|TRBV5-5|TRBD1|NA|TRBJ1-1
TGTGCCAGCAGCCCGCGACAGGGTTTGGGCACTGAAGCTTTCTTT
CASSPRQGLGTEAFF
>15|TRBV27|NA|NA|TRBJ1-6
TGTGCCAGCAGTTCAATGAGCTCCTATAATTCACCCCTCCACTTT
CASSSMSSYNSPLHF
>18|TRBV4-1|TRBD1|NA|TRBJ1-1
TGCGCCAGCAGCCAAATACCCGGCTCAGGGGGAATGAACACTGAAGCTTTCTTT
CASSQIPGSGGMNTEAFF
>15|TRBV6-5|NA|NA|TRBJ1-5
TGTGCCAGCAACACCGTGGGGGGTAGCAATCAGCCCCAGCATTTT
CASNTVGGSNQPQHF
>13|TRBV5-1|NA|NA|TRBJ2-7
TGCGCCAGCAGTCGGGACGGAGCCTACGAGCAGTACTTC
CASSRDGAYEQYF
>15|TRBV15|NA|few|TRBJ1-5
TGTGCCACCAGCGGACGACAGTTTGGACATCAGCCCCAGCATTTT
CATSGRQFGHQPQHF
>14|TRBV29-1|NA|NA|TRBJ2-1
TGCAGCGTTGATAGGGCAGGGGCCAGCAATGAGCAGTTCTTC
CSVDRAGASNEQFF
>15|TRBV7-2|NA|NA|TRBJ2-1
TGTGCCAGCAGCTTAGCTGTAGGATCATACAATGAGCAGTTCTTC
CASSLAVGSYNEQFF
>14|TRBV5-5|NA|NA|TRBJ1-3
TGTGCCAGCAGCCGGACAGCTAATGGAAACACCATATATTTT
CASSRTANGNTIYF
>13|TRBV2|NA|NA|TRBJ2-3
TGTGCCAGCATACAGACCCAATTGCATACGCAGTATTTT
CASIQTQLHTQYF
>14|TRBV19|TRBD1|NA|TRBJ2-3
TGTGCCAGTAGTCACGGACAGGGCTCAGATACGCAGTATTTT
CASSHGQGSDTQYF
>15|TRBV19|NA|NA|TRBJ1-2
TGTGCCAGTAGTATTATGAACCGGGCGGTTAGTGGCTACACCTTC
CASSIMNRAVSGYTF
>12|TRBV7-2|NA|NA|TRBJ2-5
TGTGCCAGCAGCTTATTGGAAGAGACCCAGTACTTC
CASSLLEETQYF
>14|TRBV19|NA|NA|TRBJ2-1
TGTGCCAGTAGTATAGGGGCTATGTCCGGAGAGCAGTTCTTC
CASSIGAMSGEQFF
>14|TRBV6-5|TRBD1|NA|TRBJ1-1
TGTGCCAGCAGCTTTAACAGGGGAACCACTGAAGCTTTCTTT
CASSFNRGTTEAFF
>16|TRBV11-2|NA|NA|TRBJ2-1
TGTGCCAGCAGCTTAGGTGTCGGGATATCAATCAATGAGCAGTTCTTC
CASSLGVGISINEQFF
>14|TRBV14|NA|once|TRBJ2-1
TGTGCCAGCAGCCAAGATTCGCGCAGGGATGAGCAGTTCTTC
CASSQDSRRDEQFF
>15|TRBV6-1|NA|NA|TRBJ1-2
TGTGCCAGCAGGGCCCCAGGTAGGGGACCCTATGGCTACACCTTC
CASRAPGRGPYGYTF
>14|TRBV30|NA|NA|TRBJ2-6
TGTGCCTGGAGTGTAGGGTCTGGGGCCAACGTCCTGACTTTC
CAWSVGSGANVLTF
>13|TRBV27|NA|NA|TRBJ2-3
TGTGCCAGCAGTTTGGCCAGGGCTGATACGCAGTATTTT
CASSLARADTQYF
>14|TRBV7-8|NA|NA|TRBJ1-5
TGTGCCAGCAGCTCCACCGACAGTTACCAGCCCCAGCATTTT
CASSSTDSYQPQHF
>15|TRBV7-3|NA|NA|TRBJ2-1
TGTGCCAGCAGCTTAACACCAGACTTCAGGGGCGAGCAGTTCTTC
CASSLTPDFRGEQFF
>14|TRBV9|NA|once|TRBJ1-6
TGTGCCAGCAGCGTAGGACCCGGCAACTCACCCCTCCACTTT
CASSVGPGNSPLHF
>13|TRBV15|NA|NA|TRBJ2-2
TGTGCCACCGAGAGGGGGAACACCGGGGAGCTGTTTTTT
CATERGNTGELFF
>17|TRBV6-1|NA|NA|TRBJ2-7
TGTGCCAGCAGGGAAGCCATACTACCAAAGGGGTCCTACGAGCAGTACTTC
CASREAILPKGSYEQYF
>14|TRBV11-2|NA|NA|TRBJ1-4
TGTGCCAGCAGAGGGGGGAGGGCTAAGGAAAAACTGTTTTTT
CASRGGRAKEKLFF
>13|TRBV11-3|NA|NA|TRBJ1-2
TGTGCCAGCAGCTTAACGGGGGGCTATGGCTACACCTTC
CASSLTGGYGYTF
>10|TRBV20-1|NA|NA|TRBJ1-2
TGCAGTGCCCCCAACTATGGCTACACCTTC
CSAPNYGYTF
>15|TRBV4-3|NA|NA|TRBJ1-2
TGCGCCAGCAGCCAAGTCCACAGGTCGTTTTTCGGCTACACCTTC
CASSQVHRSFFGYTF
>16|TRBV19|NA|NA|TRBJ1-3
TGTGCCAGTACCCTATCGGGGGGACGCTTAGGAAACACCATATATTTT
CASTLSGGRLGNTIYF
>16|TRBV6-6|NA|NA|TRBJ1-4
TGTGCCAGCAGTTACATCTACAGGACATCTAATGAAAAACTGTTTTTT
CASSYIYRTSNEKLFF
>15|TRBV18|TRBD1|NA|TRBJ2-5
TGTGCCAGCTCAGGCCGGGACAGGGTAGGGGAGACCCAGTACTTC
CASSGRDRVGETQYF